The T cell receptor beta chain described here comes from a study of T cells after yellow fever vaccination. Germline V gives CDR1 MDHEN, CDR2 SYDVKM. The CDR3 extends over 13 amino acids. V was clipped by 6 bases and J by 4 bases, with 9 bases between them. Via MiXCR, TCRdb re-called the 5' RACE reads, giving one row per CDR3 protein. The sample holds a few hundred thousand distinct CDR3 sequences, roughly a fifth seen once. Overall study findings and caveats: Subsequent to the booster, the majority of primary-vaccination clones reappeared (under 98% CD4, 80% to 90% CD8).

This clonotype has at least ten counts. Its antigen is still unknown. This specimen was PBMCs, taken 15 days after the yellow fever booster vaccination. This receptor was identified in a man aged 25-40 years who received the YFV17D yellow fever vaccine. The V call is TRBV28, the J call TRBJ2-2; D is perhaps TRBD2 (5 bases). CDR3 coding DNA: TGTGCCAGCAGCTCAGGACTCACCGGGGAGCTGTTTTTT. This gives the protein CASSSGLTGELFF.